These T cell receptor beta chains were read from a single sample in a study of cytotoxic CD8 clonotypes in ibrutinib-treated CLL. Sequenced by immunoSEQ multiplex PCR; TCRdb stores in-frame clones only, minus some. Here the sample spans about 17,000 clones, 64% being singletons. Sample: PBMCs, taken after 12 months of ibrutinib treatment. Receptors originate from a human donor with chronic lymphocytic leukemia. The CDR3 runs from the conserved cysteine through the conserved F or W. The order of the fields is CDR3 DNA, CDR3 protein, clone size, D gene, J gene, V gene. A D gene is named only where the DNA matches it firmly. Clone size is shown for a subset of rows, as once, few, many or a class of expanded clone.

DNA: TGTGCCAGCACCTCCGGGGTAGCGGGAGCTGGGGCCAACGTCCTGACTTTC
CDR3: CASTSGVAGAGANVLTF
size: NA
D: TRBD2
J: TRBJ2-6
V: TRBV28

DNA: TGTGCCAGCAGTGTCCAGGGAACTAGCGGGCGATTAGAAGAGACCCAGTACTTC
CDR3: CASSVQGTSGRLEETQYF
size: NA
D: TRBD2
J: TRBJ2-5
V: TRBV2

DNA: TGCGCCAGCAGTGAACGGGTTGGCGGGGAGCTGTTTTTT
CDR3: CASSERVGGELFF
size: few
D: NA
J: TRBJ2-2
V: TRBV10-1

DNA: TGTGCCAGCAGCGCCCTCCGGGACAGCCTCGGAGATACGCAGTATTTT
CDR3: CASSALRDSLGDTQYF
size: NA
D: TRBD1
J: TRBJ2-3
V: TRBV11-2

DNA: TGTGCCAGTAGCCCGGGACTAGCGGGAGGTGCCGGGGAGACCCAGTACTTC
CDR3: CASSPGLAGGAGETQYF
size: NA
D: TRBD2
J: TRBJ2-5
V: TRBV19

DNA: TGCGCCAGCAGCCAAGCAACAGGGGGAAGACTTTACGAGCAGTACTTC
CDR3: CASSQATGGRLYEQYF
size: NA
D: TRBD1
J: TRBJ2-7
V: TRBV4-1

DNA: TGTGCCAGCAGCCCCGGGACAGGGGATGATACGCAGTATTTT
CDR3: CASSPGTGDDTQYF
size: once
D: TRBD1
J: TRBJ2-3
V: TRBV5-6

DNA: TGTGCCAGCCAACCCCCCGTACTTACCGGGGAGCTGTTTTTT
CDR3: CASQPPVLTGELFF
size: NA
D: NA
J: TRBJ2-2
V: TRBV25-1

DNA: TGCGCCAGCAGCTTGGTGTCACAGGGGCTATGGAGCACTGAAGCTTTCTTT
CDR3: CASSLVSQGLWSTEAFF
size: NA
D: TRBD1
J: TRBJ1-1
V: TRBV5-1

DNA: TGTGCCAGCAAGTGGGTAGCGGGGTCCACCGGGGAGCTGTTTTTT
CDR3: CASKWVAGSTGELFF
size: few
D: TRBD2
J: TRBJ2-2
V: TRBV2

DNA: TGTGCCAGCAGCCGCGGCGGGGGGGGGCAGTATTTT
CDR3: CASSRGGGGQYF
size: NA
D: TRBD2
J: TRBJ2-3
V: TRBV7-8

DNA: TGTGCCAGCAGCGTATCGACAGGAGGGGAGACCCAGTACTTC
CDR3: CASSVSTGGETQYF
size: NA
D: NA
J: TRBJ2-5
V: TRBV9

DNA: TGTGCCAGCAGAGGACCCTACGAGCAGTACTTC
CDR3: CASRGPYEQYF
size: NA
D: NA
J: TRBJ2-7
V: TRBV6-5

DNA: TGTGCCAGCAGTTACGGGACAGGGGGCTACGAGCAGTACTTC
CDR3: CASSYGTGGYEQYF
size: NA
D: TRBD1
J: TRBJ2-7
V: TRBV6-5

DNA: TGTGCCAGCAGTTTACTTATTACAGGGGCGGGGAATCAGCCCCAGCATTTT
CDR3: CASSLLITGAGNQPQHF
size: NA
D: TRBD1
J: TRBJ1-5
V: TRBV28

DNA: TGCAGTGCTAGAGGTGGGGCGGGGTTCTTC
CDR3: CSARGGAGFF
size: NA
D: NA
J: TRBJ2-1
V: TRBV20-1

DNA: TGTGCCAGCAGCCAAGTCATCCAGGGGTTGAGCAATCAGCCCCAGCATTTT
CDR3: CASSQVIQGLSNQPQHF
size: NA
D: NA
J: TRBJ1-5
V: TRBV4-2

DNA: TGCGCCAGCAGCGGGCGGATTAACACTGAAGCTTTCTTT
CDR3: CASSGRINTEAFF
size: few
D: NA
J: TRBJ1-1
V: TRBV5-1

DNA: TGTGCCAGCAGTTTCTCCCGCGAGTACGAGCAGTACTTC
CDR3: CASSFSREYEQYF
size: NA
D: NA
J: TRBJ2-7
V: TRBV6-5

DNA: TGTGCCAGCAGCCGGACCGATTCCCCCTATGGCTACACCTTC
CDR3: CASSRTDSPYGYTF
size: few
D: NA
J: TRBJ1-2
V: TRBV7-9

DNA: TGCAGCGTTGACTTAGCGGGAGTTGGCACAGATACGCAGTATTTT
CDR3: CSVDLAGVGTDTQYF
size: NA
D: TRBD2
J: TRBJ2-3
V: TRBV29-1

DNA: TGCAGCGTTTCGGGCCCCGGGGAGCTGTTTTTT
CDR3: CSVSGPGELFF
size: NA
D: NA
J: TRBJ2-2
V: TRBV29-1

DNA: TGTGCCAGCTCACCCCAGGGGGTAAACACTGAAGCTTTCTTT
CDR3: CASSPQGVNTEAFF
size: NA
D: TRBD1
J: TRBJ1-1
V: TRBV18

DNA: TGTGCCAGCAGCAAACTCGACAGGGGCTACGAGCAGTACTTC
CDR3: CASSKLDRGYEQYF
size: NA
D: NA
J: TRBJ2-7
V: TRBV21-1

DNA: TGTGCCAGCAGTGACTCGAAGGGTTCTTATGGCTACACCTTC
CDR3: CASSDSKGSYGYTF
size: NA
D: NA
J: TRBJ1-2
V: TRBV6-4

DNA: TGTGCCAGCAGTATGAGGCTAGCGGGCTACGAGCAGTACTTC
CDR3: CASSMRLAGYEQYF
size: NA
D: TRBD2
J: TRBJ2-7
V: TRBV28

DNA: TGCGCCAGCAGCTTGGTTACTAGCGGCACAGATACGCAGTATTTT
CDR3: CASSLVTSGTDTQYF
size: NA
D: TRBD2
J: TRBJ2-3
V: TRBV5-1

DNA: TGTGCCAGCAGTGATCTTTTACCTGGGGCCAACGTCCTGACTTTC
CDR3: CASSDLLPGANVLTF
size: NA
D: NA
J: TRBJ2-6
V: TRBV6-1

DNA: TGTGCCAGCAGTCGACAGGGCCCTGAGAACACTGAAGCTTTCTTT
CDR3: CASSRQGPENTEAFF
size: once
D: TRBD1
J: TRBJ1-1
V: TRBV2

DNA: TGTGCCAGCAGTTTAAAAGAAGACACTGAAGCTTTCTTT
CDR3: CASSLKEDTEAFF
size: NA
D: NA
J: TRBJ1-1
V: TRBV27

DNA: TGTGCCAGCAGCCTAGGGGCGGGAGGAAGCTCCTACAATGAGCAGTTCTTC
CDR3: CASSLGAGGSSYNEQFF
size: NA
D: TRBD2
J: TRBJ2-1
V: TRBV7-6

DNA: TGCGCCAGCAGCATAGGACTAGCGGGGGAGGGATACAATGAGCAGTTCTTC
CDR3: CASSIGLAGEGYNEQFF
size: NA
D: TRBD2
J: TRBJ2-1
V: TRBV5-1

DNA: TGTGCCAGCAGCTTCGGTGCCAGTGGGGAGACCCAGTACTTC
CDR3: CASSFGASGETQYF
size: NA
D: NA
J: TRBJ2-5
V: TRBV11-2

DNA: TGTGCCAGCTCACCACCGGCTCCTAGTACGCAGTATTTT
CDR3: CASSPPAPSTQYF
size: NA
D: NA
J: TRBJ2-3
V: TRBV18

DNA: TGTGCCAGCAGTGAAGCTTGGGAGACCCAGTACTTC
CDR3: CASSEAWETQYF
size: NA
D: NA
J: TRBJ2-5
V: TRBV2

DNA: TGTGCCAGCAGCCGCGAGGACAGGGGTGGGGAAAAACTGTTTTTT
CDR3: CASSREDRGGEKLFF
size: NA
D: TRBD1
J: TRBJ1-4
V: TRBV7-8

DNA: TGTGCCAGCAGTGGGACAGGGGGCAATCAGCCCCAGCATTTT
CDR3: CASSGTGGNQPQHF
size: NA
D: TRBD1
J: TRBJ1-5
V: TRBV6-1

DNA: TGTGCCAGCAGCCCATGGGACAGGGGAGGGGGTGAAGCTTTCTTT
CDR3: CASSPWDRGGGEAFF
size: medium-sized
D: TRBD1
J: TRBJ1-1
V: TRBV7-9

DNA: TGTGCCAGCAGCCACAGACTAGCGGGGGGTCCGGGAGATACGCAGTATTTT
CDR3: CASSHRLAGGPGDTQYF
size: NA
D: TRBD2
J: TRBJ2-3
V: TRBV14

DNA: TGTGCTAGCAGCTTGGGACTAGCGGGTTCTGGGGAGCTGTTTTTT
CDR3: CASSLGLAGSGELFF
size: few
D: TRBD2
J: TRBJ2-2
V: TRBV7-7

DNA: TGTGCCAGCAGTACCGGACAGGGGGTAAGCTCCTACAATGAGCAGTTCTTC
CDR3: CASSTGQGVSSYNEQFF
size: NA
D: TRBD1
J: TRBJ2-1
V: TRBV28

DNA: TGCGCCAGCAGCTTTTTCGGGTCTAGCGGGAGGAAGACAGATACGCAGTATTTT
CDR3: CASSFFGSSGRKTDTQYF
size: NA
D: TRBD2
J: TRBJ2-3
V: TRBV5-1

DNA: TGTGCCAGCAGTTTAAGGAGGACGGAGACCCAGTACTTC
CDR3: CASSLRRTETQYF
size: once
D: NA
J: TRBJ2-5
V: TRBV27

DNA: TGTGCCAGCAGTTTGTTAGCGGGAGTAGGGGCTTCGAGCAAAAACATTCAGTACTTC
CDR3: CASSLLAGVGASSKNIQYF
size: NA
D: TRBD2
J: TRBJ2-4
V: TRBV28

DNA: TGTGCCAGCAGTGACTCAGATGGGGATGGGGCCAACGTCCTGACTTTC
CDR3: CASSDSDGDGANVLTF
size: few
D: NA
J: TRBJ2-6
V: TRBV6-4

DNA: TGTGCCAGCAGCTTGCACGGGGATACGCAGTATTTT
CDR3: CASSLHGDTQYF
size: NA
D: NA
J: TRBJ2-3
V: TRBV11-3